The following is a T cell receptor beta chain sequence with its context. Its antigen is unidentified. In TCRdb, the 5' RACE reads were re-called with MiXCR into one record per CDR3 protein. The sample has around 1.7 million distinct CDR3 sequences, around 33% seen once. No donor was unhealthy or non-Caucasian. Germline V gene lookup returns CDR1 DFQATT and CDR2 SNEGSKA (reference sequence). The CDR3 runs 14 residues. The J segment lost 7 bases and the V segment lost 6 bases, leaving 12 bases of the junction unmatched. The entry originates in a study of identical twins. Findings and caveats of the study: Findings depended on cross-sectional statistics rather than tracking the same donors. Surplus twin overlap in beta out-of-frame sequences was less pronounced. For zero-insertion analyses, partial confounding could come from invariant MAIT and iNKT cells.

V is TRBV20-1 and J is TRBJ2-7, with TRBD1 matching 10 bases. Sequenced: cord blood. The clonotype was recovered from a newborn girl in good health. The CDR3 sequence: CSAGWDRGYNEQYF. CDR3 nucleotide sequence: TGCAGTGCCGGTTGGGACAGGGGTTACAATGAGCAGTACTTC.